Shown below are 11 T cell receptor beta chains from a single sample sequenced in a study of shared clonotypes between healthy human individuals. Only CD45RO-negative cells positively selected for CCR7 counted as naive CD8 cells, so terminally differentiated effector memory CD45RA+ cells were excluded. Clones were read by immunoSEQ multiplex PCR, and TCRdb kept only the in-frame ones, dropping some. The sample records approximately 810,000 clones, nearly 95% being singletons. Sequenced input: naive CD8+ T cells sorted from blood. Source of these receptors: a man aged 25 to 40 in good health.

The chain's CDR3 is CASSLSWASTDTQYF. For the CDR3, the DNA is TGCGCCAGCAGCTTGTCGTGGGCTAGCACAGATACGCAGTATTTT. The chain employs TRBV5-1 and TRBJ2-3; unclear D gene. The CDR3 has 15 residues. Germline lookup yields CDR1 SGHRS and CDR2 YFSETQ. The V gene lost 1 base and the J gene lost 0 bases, with 9 bases spanning the gap.

The genes are TRBV7-9 and TRBJ1-1, with TRBD1 matching over 10 bases. CDR3 length: 17 residues. The germline V gene encodes CDR1 SEHNR and CDR2 FQNEAQ (reference sequence). V lost 2 bases, J lost 1 base, and 7 bases stayed unmatched. The CDR3 coding sequence is TGTGCCAGCAGCTTACCCTCCGGGACAGGGGCGAACACTGAAGCTTTCTTT. This translates into CASSLPSGTGANTEAFF.

This rearrangement joins TRBV7-9 to TRBJ2-7; no reliable D call. Looked up from germline, CDR1 is SEHNR and CDR2 is FQNEAQ (reference sequence). CDR3 length: 13 amino acids. Trimming stripped 3 bases from V and 3 bases from J, with 9 bases between. For the CDR3, the DNA is TGTGCCAGCAGCTTGATTGATAGCTACGAGCAGTACTTC. It specifies CASSLIDSYEQYF. Together with reference TRBV7-9 and TRBJ2-7, the CDR3 gives the full variable domain: DTGVSQNPRHKITKRGQNVTFRCDPISEHNRLYWYRQTLGQGPEFLTYFQNEAQLEKSRLLSDRFSAERPKGSFSTLEIQRTEQGDSAMYLCASSLIDSYEQYFGPGTRLTVT.

This chain links TRBV6-6 with TRBJ2-3, with D possibly being TRBD1 or TRBD2 (5 bases each). The CDR3 spans 15 residues. V gave up 6 bases and J gave up 3 bases, with 16 bases separating them. From germline, CDR1 is MNHNY and CDR2 SVGAGI (reference sequence). In DNA, the CDR3 is TGTGCCAGCAGACACACAGAGGGGAGAACAGATACGCAGTATTTT. It translates to CASRHTEGRTDTQYF.

The rearrangement joins TRBV21-1 to TRBJ1-4; the DNA was not compared with TRBD1, the D call given in the table. TRBV21-1 is classified as a pseudogene. The CDR3 consists of 18 residues. The DNA of the CDR3 is TGTGCCAGCAGCAAAGGTGCCGGGACAGGGGGCCTGAATGAAAAACTGTTTTTT. Its protein product is CASSKGAGTGGLNEKLFF.

The chain joins TRBV2 to TRBJ2-2; D gene uncertain. V dropped 8 bases and J dropped 6 bases, with 10 bases sitting between them. CDR1 is SNHLY, CDR2 FYNNEI, per germline. This CDR3 comprises 12 residues. CDR3 sequence reads: CASVKGAGELFF. CDR3 nucleotide sequence: TGTGCCAGCGTGAAGGGCGCCGGGGAGCTGTTTTTT.

V gene TRBV5-5 combines with J gene TRBJ2-2; no clear D gene. V was pared by 5 bases and J by 1 base, with 12 bases between. CDR3 length: 15 residues. The germline V gene has CDR1 SGHKS and CDR2 YYEKEE (reference sequence). The CDR3 nucleotides are TGTGCCAGCAGGGCCTTGGAGTTGAACACCGGGGAGCTGTTTTTT. Its translation is CASRALELNTGELFF.

The CDR3 protein is CSVGLAGDPDEQYF. Here the CDR3 DNA reads TGCAGCGTCGGACTAGCGGGAGATCCCGACGAGCAGTACTTC. The genes are TRBV29-1 and TRBJ2-7, with 13 bases fitting TRBD2. This CDR3 spans 14 amino acids. V dropped 6 bases and J dropped 5; count of bases not matched to a gene: 7. Germline CDR1 and CDR2: SQVTM and ANQGSEA.

The chain couples TRBV19 to TRBJ2-2; D gene uncertain. V was clipped by 5 bases and J by 1 base, with 5 bases between them. The germline V gene has CDR1 LNHDA and CDR2 SQIVND (reference sequence). The CDR3 spans 13 residues. The CDR3 loop reads CASSPMNTGELFF. The CDR3 DNA is TGTGCCAGTAGTCCCATGAACACCGGGGAGCTGTTTTTT.

The rearrangement uses TRBV19 and TRBJ1-5; no reliable D call. Germline values: CDR1 LNHDA, CDR2 SQIVND (reference sequence). The CDR3 loop spans 17 amino acids. The V and J ends lost 4 bases and 2 bases respectively, with 18 bases between them. CDR3 sequence: CASSTDPRGLRNQPQHF. DNA for the CDR3: TGTGCCAGTAGTACCGATCCACGGGGTTTGCGCAATCAGCCCCAGCATTTT.

The rearrangement links TRBV10-3 to TRBJ2-3; weak D call: TRBD1 (5 bases). The ends were cut back, 4 bases at V and 4 bases at J, with 18 bases in the middle. Germline V CDR1 and CDR2: ENHRY, SYGVKD. The CDR3 totals 16 residues. The CDR3 DNA is TGTGCCATCAGTGGGGAACAAGGGGTCGGTGCAGATACGCAGTATTTT. It specifies CAISGEQGVGADTQYF.